The 5 T cell receptor beta chains below all came from one sample that was sequenced in a study of identical twins. TCRdb redid the calling of the 5' RACE reads with MiXCR, one entry per CDR3 protein. The sample consists of 410,000 or so distinct CDR3 sequences, around 18% of them appearing once. The material sequenced was naive T cells sorted from blood. The source is a middle-aged man in good health.

This clonotype came up a few times. This chain uses TRBV5-1 with TRBJ2-7, with D perhaps TRBD2 (5 bases). In germline, CDR1 is SGHRS, CDR2 YFSETQ. V was shortened by 4 bases and J by 7 bases, with 18 bases between the two germline ends. The CDR3 runs 14 residues. The CDR3 spells CASSIRAPPGEQYF. CDR3 DNA: TGCGCCAGCAGCATCCGGGCCCCACCGGGGGAGCAGTACTTC.

The rearrangement joins TRBV5-5 to TRBJ2-2, with D possibly being TRBD2 (6 bases). Germline V gene data show CDR1 as SGHKS and CDR2 as YYEKEE (reference sequence). The V gene lost 0 bases and the J gene lost 1 base, with 10 bases spanning the gap. The CDR3 length is 16 residues. CDR3 nucleotides: TGTGCCAGCAGCTTGGAGGCGGGGCGGAACACCGGGGAGCTGTTTTTT. Protein product: CASSLEAGRNTGELFF.

V and J are TRBV24-1 and TRBJ2-3; 8 bases agree with TRBD2. Unmatched junction bases numbered 8, after V lost 4 bases and J lost 0 bases. The CDR3 is made up of 17 amino acids. Germline CDR1 KGHDR, CDR2 SFDVKD. Written as DNA, the CDR3 is TGTGCCACCAGTGAAACCGGACTAGCAGCTAGCACAGATACGCAGTATTTT. This gives the protein CATSETGLAASTDTQYF.

The chain combines TRBV21-1 with TRBJ1-4. TRBV21-1 is given as a pseudogene. The length of the CDR3 is 15 residues. In DNA, the CDR3 is TGTGCCAGCAGCCCTGCCGGGAGGGCCTGTGAAAAACTGTTTTTT. Translating it yields CASSPAGRACEKLFF.

This clonotype has only a few counts. J is TRBJ2-5 and V is TRBV18; possibly TRBD1 for D (5 bases). Per germline, CDR1 KGHSH and CDR2 LQKENI. Trimming shortened V by 1 base and J by 2 bases, and 8 bases separated the two germline ends. The CDR3 covers 14 residues. CDR3 sequence (DNA): TGTGCCAGCTCACCACTTTCAGGGCAAGAGACCCAGTACTTC. The encoded protein is CASSPLSGQETQYF. The variable domain in full, completed from reference TRBV18 and TRBJ2-5, reads NAGVMQNPRHLVRRRGQEARLRCSPMKGHSHVYWYRQLPEEGLKFMVYLQKENIIDESGMPKERFSAEFPKEGPSILRIQQVVRGDSAAYFCASSPLSGQETQYFGPGTRLLVL.